This note documents a single TCR beta chain sequence. The antigen remains undetermined. The record originates from a study of identifying expanded T cells in peripheral blood. Study observations and caveats: Clone count variance between roughly two-week samples rose with total template count.

Germline values: CDR1 MNHEY, CDR2 SVGAGI. V was pared by 7 bases and J by 4 bases, with 16 bases between. This CDR3 has 14 amino acids. Profiled with immunoSEQ multiplex PCR; TCRdb holds only in-frame clones, not every one. The table has about 82,000 clones, about 87% seen once; the top ten hold around 7%. Healthy donors had no documented immune events, such as infections, while sampled. This clonotype was sampled from a person aged 18 to 70 in good health. Material for sequencing was blood. The chain is built from TRBV6-5 and TRBJ1-1; unclear D gene. CDR3 sequence: CASIGTLGITEAFF. The CDR3 DNA follows: TGTGCCAGCATTGGCACTCTGGGAATCACTGAAGCTTTCTTT.